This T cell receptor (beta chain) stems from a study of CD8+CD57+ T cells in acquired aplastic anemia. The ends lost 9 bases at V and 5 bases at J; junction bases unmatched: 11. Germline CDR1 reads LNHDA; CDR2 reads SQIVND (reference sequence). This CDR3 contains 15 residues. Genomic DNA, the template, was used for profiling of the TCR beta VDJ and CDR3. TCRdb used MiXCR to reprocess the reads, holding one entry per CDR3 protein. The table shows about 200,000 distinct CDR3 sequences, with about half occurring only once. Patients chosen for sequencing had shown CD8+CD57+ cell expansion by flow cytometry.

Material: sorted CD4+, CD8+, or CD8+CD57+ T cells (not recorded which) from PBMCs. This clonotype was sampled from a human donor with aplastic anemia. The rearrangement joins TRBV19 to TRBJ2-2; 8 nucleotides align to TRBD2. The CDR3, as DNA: TGTGCCAGCGGGCGGGGGGACCAAGGTACCGGGGAGCTGTTTTTT. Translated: CASGRGDQGTGELFF.